The 22 T cell receptor beta chains listed next were all sequenced from one sample in a study of T cells in Graves' hyperthyroidism and ophthalmopathy. What was amplified from RNA transcripts were TCR beta CDR3 regions. HTBI primers were used for first-round RT-PCR of the TCR CDR3. TCRdb called the multiplex PCR reads again in MiXCR, with one record for every CDR3 protein. The sample lists approximately 690,000 distinct CDR3 sequences, less than 25% occurring once. Source material: blood. These TCRs come from a man between 25 and 39 years old with Graves' ophthalmopathy.

The chain links TRBV12-3 or TRBV12-4 to TRBJ2-2; no clear D. The length of the CDR3 is 17 residues. Trimming took off 3 bases at V and 1 base at J, with 15 bases between the two ends. CDR3 DNA sequence: TGTGCCAGCAGTTTTTTGGTCACGCGGATGAACACCGGGGAGCTGTTTTTT. It yields the protein CASSFLVTRMNTGELFF.

This clonotype has only a few counts. This chain connects TRBV20-1 to TRBJ2-1, with 11 bases lining up with TRBD1. The trim removed 0 bases at V and 7 bases at J, leaving 5 bases unmatched. CDR3 length: 15 amino acids. Looked up from germline, CDR1 is DFQATT and CDR2 is SNEGSKA (reference sequence). CDR3: CSARDGQGAVNEQFF. The CDR3 coding sequence is TGCAGTGCTAGAGACGGACAGGGGGCAGTGAATGAGCAGTTCTTC.

V is TRBV27 and J is TRBJ2-3; weak D call: TRBD2 (5 bases). Germline V gene sequence: CDR1 MNHEY, CDR2 SMNVEV (reference sequence). Trimming stripped 3 bases from V and 3 bases from J, with 16 bases between. The CDR3 loop spans 16 amino acids. The CDR3 DNA follows: TGTGCCAGCAGTTTTTCGAGGGCTAGACGGACAGATACGCAGTATTTT. It codes for CASSFSRARRTDTQYF.

This chain joins TRBV6-4 and TRBJ2-1; 12 bases match TRBD2. V lost 8 bases, J lost 2 bases, and 1 base stayed unmatched. Germline V CDR1 and CDR2: MRHNA, SNTAGT. CDR3 size: 14 residues. This CDR3 is CASLAGGTYNEQFF. CDR3 DNA sequence: TGTGCCAGCCTAGCGGGAGGGACCTACAATGAGCAGTTCTTC.

This clonotype came up many times. This rearrangement joins TRBV6-1 to TRBJ2-5; tentatively, D is TRBD2 (6 bases). The CDR3 has 13 residues. Germline V CDR1 and CDR2: MNHNS, SASEGT. Trimming removed 4 bases from V and 5 bases from J, with 11 bases in between. The CDR3 sequence is CASSARGGETQYF. For the CDR3, the DNA is TGTGCCAGCAGTGCGCGCGGAGGGGAGACCCAGTACTTC.

This clonotype was detected many times. This rearrangement joins TRBV5-1 to TRBJ1-1; D is undetermined. Per the germline V gene, CDR1 is SGHRS and CDR2 is YFSETQ. Trimming pared 6 bases from V and 1 base from J, leaving 10 bases between. This CDR3 spans 13 amino acids. CDR3 coding DNA: TGCGCCAGCAAACCTTCCGGGAACACTGAAGCTTTCTTT. Translation: CASKPSGNTEAFF.

This clonotype has only a few counts. V is TRBV4-3 and J is TRBJ1-4; D remains ambiguous. V was trimmed by 0 bases and J by 5 bases, leaving 7 bases between them. The CDR3 runs 14 residues. Germline CDR1 reads LGHNA; CDR2 reads YSLEER. CDR3 nucleotide sequence: TGCGCCAGCAGCCAAGATGGAGCGAATGAAAAACTGTTTTTT. Its protein is CASSQDGANEKLFF.

J is TRBJ2-2 and V is TRBV6-2 or TRBV6-3; TRBD1 or TRBD2 may be the D gene (5 bases each). V lost 4 bases to trimming and J lost 4 bases, with 13 bases between them. CDR3 length: 15 residues. In germline, CDR1 is MNHEY, CDR2 SVGEGT. This CDR3 reads CASSFRRDATGELFF. The CDR3 bases are TGTGCCAGCAGTTTCCGCCGGGACGCCACCGGGGAGCTGTTTTTT.

In this sample, this clonotype turned up many times. V and J are TRBV28 and TRBJ1-2, with 9 bases that match TRBD1. The length of the CDR3 is 14 residues. After removal of 2 bases from V and 4 bases from J, the junction contained 2 bases not matched to a gene. CDR1 MDHEN and CDR2 SYDVKM come from the germline V gene. In nucleotides, the CDR3 is TGTGCCAGCAGTTTAACAGGGGGCAGCTATGGCTACACCTTC. Protein product: CASSLTGGSYGYTF.

On this clonotype: This may be a read error, as it is one base from a much larger clone. The V gene is TRBV28, the J gene TRBJ2-5; D is unclear. Germline CDR1 is MDHEN and CDR2 is SYDVKM. Deletions cut 5 bases from V and 7 bases from J, with 20 bases between. This CDR3 spans 15 amino acids. CDR3 DNA: TGTGCCAGCAGTCACCCCCGGCAGCAGTGGGTGACCCAGTACTTC. Its translation is CASSHPRQQWVTQYF.

This clonotype was observed a handful of times. This chain joins TRBV30 and TRBJ1-1; D ambiguous. Germline-derived CDR1 and CDR2 are GTSNPN and SVGIG (reference sequence). The CDR3 loop spans 10 amino acids. V shed 2 bases and J shed 10 bases, with 8 bases lying between them. Here the CDR3 reads CAWSTRVAFF. In DNA form, the CDR3 reads TGTGCCTGGAGTACTCGGGTAGCTTTCTTT.

The sample holds a few counts of this clonotype. V gene TRBV6-1 combines with J gene TRBJ2-1; TRBD2 agrees at 9 bases. Unmatched junction bases numbered 15, after V lost 5 bases and J lost 4 bases. Germline loops: CDR1 MNHNS, CDR2 SASEGT. The CDR3 runs 18 residues. CDR3 bases: TGTGCCAGCAGTAGCAAGGGACTAGCAAGGCGGGCTTACAATGAGCAGTTCTTC. Translation gives CASSSKGLARRAYNEQFF.

This clonotype was counted between two and nine times. The chain uses TRBV6-5 and TRBJ2-1; 13 nucleotides agree with TRBD2. Germline trimming cut 0 bases from V and 9 bases from J; bases unmatched to any gene: 5. This CDR3 is built from 16 residues. Germline CDR1 reads MNHEY; CDR2 reads SVGAGI. The CDR3 here is CASSYSGTSGKGEQFF. The CDR3 DNA follows: TGTGCCAGCAGTTACTCAGGGACTAGCGGGAAGGGTGAGCAGTTCTTC.

This clonotype occurred a few times. J is TRBJ2-3 and V is TRBV18; 11 nucleotides match TRBD1. Germline lookup yields CDR1 KGHSH and CDR2 LQKENI. After removal of 4 bases from V and 3 bases from J, the junction contained 3 bases not matched to a gene. The length of the CDR3 is 15 residues. CDR3 bases: TGTGCCAGCTCACGCCGGGACAGGGGGACAGATACGCAGTATTTT. Translated: CASSRRDRGTDTQYF.

CDR3: CASSSARVPDEKLFF. CDR3 nucleotide sequence: TGTGCCAGCAGTTCGGCCAGGGTGCCCGATGAAAAACTGTTTTTT. This chain joins TRBV28 and TRBJ1-4; TRBD1 is a possible D gene (5 bases). The length of the CDR3 is 15 residues. Germline V gene data show CDR1 as MDHEN and CDR2 as SYDVKM. Trimming removed 4 bases from V and 6 bases from J, with 15 bases in between. The variable domain in full, completed from reference TRBV28 and TRBJ1-4, reads DVKVTQSSRYLVKRTGEKVFLECVQDMDHENMFWYRQDPGLGLRLIYFSYDVKMKEKGDIPEGYSVSREKKERFSLILESASTNQTSMYLCASSSARVPDEKLFFGSGTQLSVL.

The rearrangement links TRBV14 to TRBJ2-7; 11 positions agree with TRBD2. The CDR3 spans 15 residues. Trimming cost V 2 bases and J 6 bases; bases outside gene matches: 6. From germline, CDR1 is SGHDN and CDR2 FVKESK. The CDR3 region has the DNA TGTGCCAGCAGCCAATTAGCGGGAGGGCCGGGCGAGCAGTACTTC. The encoded protein is CASSQLAGGPGEQYF. Combining the CDR3 with reference TRBV14 and TRBJ2-7 gives the whole variable domain EAGVTQFPSHSVIEKGQTVTLRCDPISGHDNLYWYRRVMGKEIKFLLHFVKESKQDESGMPNNRFLAERTGGTYSTLKVQPAELEDSGVYFCASSQLAGGPGEQYFGPGTRLTVT.

This clonotype was picked up many times. The J gene is TRBJ2-1, the V gene TRBV12-3 or TRBV12-4; 9 bases map to TRBD2. The CDR3 runs 15 residues. V dropped 1 base and J dropped 8; count of bases not matched to a gene: 6. The CDR3 nucleotides are TGTGCCAGCAGTTTAGGGTTAGCGGGAGAGTATGAGCAGTTCTTC. Its translation: CASSLGLAGEYEQFF.

This clonotype was observed a few times. The chain combines TRBV5-1 with TRBJ1-2; D is unclear. V lost 4 bases and J 0 bases, leaving 10 bases between the germline ends. This CDR3 region has 14 residues. The V gene's germline CDR1 is SGHRS and CDR2 YFSETQ. CDR3 protein: CASSPGPANYGYTF. DNA for the CDR3: TGCGCCAGCAGCCCAGGACCAGCTAACTATGGCTACACCTTC.

The gene calls are TRBV7-2 and TRBJ2-1, with D unclear. Germline V CDR1 and CDR2: SGHTA, FQGNSA. This CDR3 region has 16 residues. Trimming removed 2 bases at V and 0 bases at J, with 11 bases between. The CDR3 here is CASSLRGSSSYNEQFF. The CDR3 bases are TGTGCCAGCAGCTTACGTGGGTCCAGCTCCTACAATGAGCAGTTCTTC.

The DNA of the CDR3 is TGTGCCAGTAGTACCCTGACTAGCGGACCCTACAATGAGCAGTTCTTC. It specifies CASSTLTSGPYNEQFF. V usage is TRBV19 and J usage is TRBJ2-1; 9 nucleotides line up with TRBD2. This CDR3 has 16 residues. J was trimmed by 2 bases and V by 4 bases; bases with no gene match: 6. The germline gives CDR1 LNHDA, CDR2 SQIVND (reference sequence).

This clonotype was seen a few times. The gene calls are TRBV29-1 and TRBJ1-1; D not certain. This CDR3 has 14 amino acids. V was pared by 4 bases and J by 4 bases, with 16 bases between. The germline V gene has CDR1 SQVTM and CDR2 ANQGSEA. The CDR3 DNA reads TGCAGCGTTGGAAATAGGCTTTTAATCACTGAAGCTTTCTTT. This translates into CSVGNRLLITEAFF.

This clonotype was counted at least ten times. The chain recombines TRBV11-2 with TRBJ2-1; D uncertain. The CDR3 extends over 13 amino acids. Trimming pared 0 bases from V and 7 bases from J, leaving 7 bases between. Germline CDR1 and CDR2: SGHAT and FQNNGV. For the CDR3, the DNA is TGTGCCAGCAGCTTAGATAGTCTAAATGAGCAGTTCTTC. It translates to CASSLDSLNEQFF.